The rows below give T cell receptor beta chains drawn from one sample of a study of T cells after yellow fever vaccination. TCRdb reprocessed the 5' RACE reads with MiXCR, giving one entry per CDR3 protein. The sample has about 550,000 distinct CDR3 sequences, roughly 21% seen once; the top ten hold approximately 14%. This specimen was PBMCs, taken 15 days after the yellow fever booster vaccination. The receptors shown here come from a man aged 30 to 39 who received the YFV17D yellow fever vaccine. The CDR3 runs from the conserved cysteine through the conserved F or W. Each record gives: D gene, clone size, V gene, J gene, CDR3 DNA, CDR3 protein. A D gene is named only where the DNA matches it firmly. The listing skips clone size in some rows; elsewhere it reads once, few, many or a size class.

d_gene: TRBD2
abundance: .
v_gene: TRBV11-2
j_gene: TRBJ2-2
CDR3nt: TGTGCCAGCAGCTCGGGACCCCTAAAGCGGGAGCGCACCGGGGAGCTGTTTTTT
CDR3aa: CASSSGPLKRERTGELFF

d_gene: .
abundance: few
v_gene: TRBV14
j_gene: TRBJ1-2
CDR3nt: TGTGCCAGCAGCCCCCTGGCAGCGCCTGGCTACACCTTC
CDR3aa: CASSPLAAPGYTF

d_gene: TRBD1
abundance: .
v_gene: TRBV12-3/TRBV12-4
j_gene: TRBJ2-7
CDR3nt: TGTGCCAGCAGTTTGGAAAGGGGGCTCAACGAGCAGTACTTC
CDR3aa: CASSLERGLNEQYF

d_gene: .
abundance: .
v_gene: TRBV18
j_gene: TRBJ2-7
CDR3nt: TGTGCCAGCTCACCAAACCAGCCGCCCAGTAGAACGTACTTC
CDR3aa: CASSPNQPPSRTYF

d_gene: .
abundance: few
v_gene: TRBV18
j_gene: TRBJ2-2
CDR3nt: TGTGCCAGCTCGCTGGCCGGACGGTACCTCGCCGGGGAGCTGTTTTTT
CDR3aa: CASSLAGRYLAGELFF

d_gene: TRBD1
abundance: few
v_gene: TRBV5-1
j_gene: TRBJ2-3
CDR3nt: TGCGCCAGCCGCCCACCGGGACAGCCCACAGATACGCAGTATTTT
CDR3aa: CASRPPGQPTDTQYF

d_gene: .
abundance: few
v_gene: TRBV9
j_gene: TRBJ2-5
CDR3nt: TGTGCCAGCAGCTCAGCCCCCGAGGGGGAGACCCAGTACTTC
CDR3aa: CASSSAPEGETQYF

d_gene: TRBD2
abundance: .
v_gene: TRBV5-4
j_gene: TRBJ2-7
CDR3nt: TGTGCCAGCCAACTAGCGGGAGATGAGCAGTACTTC
CDR3aa: CASQLAGDEQYF

d_gene: TRBD1
abundance: .
v_gene: TRBV5-1
j_gene: TRBJ1-2
CDR3nt: TGCGCCAGCAGCCCAGGACAGGGCTACTATGGCTACACCTTC
CDR3aa: CASSPGQGYYGYTF

d_gene: .
abundance: .
v_gene: TRBV5-1
j_gene: TRBJ2-2
CDR3nt: TGCGCCAGCAGCTTGGCCCGGGCCCCCGGGGAGCTGTTTTTT
CDR3aa: CASSLARAPGELFF

d_gene: TRBD2
abundance: few
v_gene: TRBV11-2
j_gene: TRBJ2-1
CDR3nt: TGTGCCAGCAGCTACACCTTAGCGGGAGTACACAATGAGCAGTTCTTC
CDR3aa: CASSYTLAGVHNEQFF

d_gene: TRBD1
abundance: .
v_gene: TRBV18
j_gene: TRBJ1-6
CDR3nt: TGTGCCAGCTCACAAGTTTCGGGGACAGGGGGGTCACCCCTCCACTTT
CDR3aa: CASSQVSGTGGSPLHF

d_gene: .
abundance: .
v_gene: TRBV20-1
j_gene: TRBJ2-7
CDR3nt: TGCAGTGCTAGAGATCCGCGGTTCTACGAGCAGTACTTC
CDR3aa: CSARDPRFYEQYF

d_gene: .
abundance: few
v_gene: TRBV6-5
j_gene: TRBJ1-1
CDR3nt: TGTGCCAGCAGTTACTCCGAAGGGGTTGAAGCTTTCTTT
CDR3aa: CASSYSEGVEAFF

d_gene: .
abundance: .
v_gene: TRBV7-2
j_gene: TRBJ2-3
CDR3nt: TGTGCCAGCAGCTTAGTAGTAGCTAGCCCAGATACGCAGTATTTT
CDR3aa: CASSLVVASPDTQYF

d_gene: .
abundance: few
v_gene: TRBV20-1
j_gene: TRBJ2-7
CDR3nt: TGCAGTGCTAGAGTGTCTAGAAGTTATGAGCAGTACTTC
CDR3aa: CSARVSRSYEQYF

d_gene: TRBD1
abundance: few
v_gene: TRBV5-4
j_gene: TRBJ1-2
CDR3nt: TGTGCCGTCAAAGGGACAGGCGGCTACACCTTC
CDR3aa: CAVKGTGGYTF

d_gene: .
abundance: few
v_gene: TRBV5-1
j_gene: TRBJ1-1
CDR3nt: TGCGCCAGCAGCTTGGTCGGGGACGGGATCACTGAAGCTTTCTTT
CDR3aa: CASSLVGDGITEAFF

d_gene: TRBD2
abundance: .
v_gene: TRBV9
j_gene: TRBJ2-1
CDR3nt: TGTGCCAGCAGCCAAAAAAGTCTAGCGGGCCCGTACAATGAGCAGTTCTTC
CDR3aa: CASSQKSLAGPYNEQFF

d_gene: .
abundance: .
v_gene: TRBV5-6
j_gene: TRBJ2-3
CDR3nt: TGTGCCAGCAGCCCCGATCGGGGCTCAGATACGCAGTATTTT
CDR3aa: CASSPDRGSDTQYF

d_gene: .
abundance: many
v_gene: TRBV20-1
j_gene: TRBJ2-1
CDR3nt: TGCAGTGCTAGAGCGGGGGTGCGTGTAACTGAGCAGTTCTTC
CDR3aa: CSARAGVRVTEQFF

d_gene: TRBD2
abundance: .
v_gene: TRBV19
j_gene: TRBJ2-1
CDR3nt: TGTGCCAGTAGTACTAGGACTAGCGGGAGGGCCGGCGAATATGAGCAGTTCTTC
CDR3aa: CASSTRTSGRAGEYEQFF

d_gene: .
abundance: .
v_gene: TRBV18
j_gene: TRBJ2-5
CDR3nt: TGTGCCAGCTCACCGCGGATAGCACCCACCCAAGAGACCCAGTACTTC
CDR3aa: CASSPRIAPTQETQYF

d_gene: .
abundance: few
v_gene: TRBV20-1
j_gene: TRBJ1-1
CDR3nt: TGCAGTGCTAGAGGGGGCGCTGAAGCTTTCTTT
CDR3aa: CSARGGAEAFF

d_gene: .
abundance: .
v_gene: TRBV6-2/TRBV6-3
j_gene: TRBJ1-5
CDR3nt: TGTGCCACCCGGGCCGGGACAACTTATCAGCCCCAGCATTTT
CDR3aa: CATRAGTTYQPQHF

d_gene: TRBD1
abundance: .
v_gene: TRBV20-1
j_gene: TRBJ2-7
CDR3nt: TGCAGTGCTAGTCAGGGACAGGGGGCTCGGGAGCAGTACTTC
CDR3aa: CSASQGQGAREQYF

d_gene: TRBD2
abundance: .
v_gene: TRBV19
j_gene: TRBJ2-1
CDR3nt: TGTGCCAGTAGTATAGAAGGGACTAAGCAGTTCTTC
CDR3aa: CASSIEGTKQFF

d_gene: TRBD2
abundance: many
v_gene: TRBV19
j_gene: TRBJ2-1
CDR3nt: TGTGCCAGTATTAGAGGCAGACTAGCGGACTACAATGAGCAGTTCTTC
CDR3aa: CASIRGRLADYNEQFF

d_gene: .
abundance: many
v_gene: TRBV3-1
j_gene: TRBJ2-7
CDR3nt: TGTGCCAGCAGCCCCCGGGGCGGTGAGCAGTACTTC
CDR3aa: CASSPRGGEQYF

d_gene: .
abundance: few
v_gene: TRBV7-2
j_gene: TRBJ2-7
CDR3nt: TGTGCCAGCAGCTTAGCAGCGAGAGAGCAGTACTTC
CDR3aa: CASSLAAREQYF

d_gene: TRBD2
abundance: few
v_gene: TRBV20-1
j_gene: TRBJ2-1
CDR3nt: TGCAGTGCGGACACCGCGGGAGGCCCGGGCAATGAGCAGTTCTTC
CDR3aa: CSADTAGGPGNEQFF

d_gene: TRBD2
abundance: .
v_gene: TRBV10-3
j_gene: TRBJ2-7
CDR3nt: TGTGCCATCAGTGACCCTCGCGGGAGGACCTCCTACGAGCAGTACTTC
CDR3aa: CAISDPRGRTSYEQYF

d_gene: .
abundance: .
v_gene: TRBV5-1
j_gene: TRBJ2-1
CDR3nt: TGCGCCAGCGGGGTCGGGAACAATGAGCAGTTCTTC
CDR3aa: CASGVGNNEQFF

d_gene: .
abundance: few
v_gene: TRBV29-1
j_gene: TRBJ2-2
CDR3nt: TGCAGCGCCCTACCGGGACACACGAACACCGGGGAGCTGTTTTTT
CDR3aa: CSALPGHTNTGELFF

d_gene: TRBD2
abundance: few
v_gene: TRBV6-2/TRBV6-3
j_gene: TRBJ2-3
CDR3nt: TGTGCCAGCCGGAACCCAGGGACTAGCGTCAATACGCAGTATTTT
CDR3aa: CASRNPGTSVNTQYF

d_gene: .
abundance: .
v_gene: TRBV21-1
j_gene: TRBJ1-2
CDR3nt: TGTGCCAGCAATAGACGGGTGGCCCTCTATGGCTACACCTTC
CDR3aa: CASNRRVALYGYTF

d_gene: TRBD1
abundance: .
v_gene: TRBV12-3/TRBV12-4
j_gene: TRBJ1-4
CDR3nt: TGTGCCAGCAGCGCCTTACCTGGACAGGGCGGCCTCGTTGGAAAACTGTTTTTT
CDR3aa: CASSALPGQGGLVGKLFF

d_gene: .
abundance: few
v_gene: TRBV19
j_gene: TRBJ2-7
CDR3nt: TGTGCCAGTAGTATAAGCGGAGAAATGGGAGAGCAGTACTTC
CDR3aa: CASSISGEMGEQYF

d_gene: TRBD2
abundance: .
v_gene: TRBV12-3/TRBV12-4
j_gene: TRBJ2-3
CDR3nt: TGTGCCAGCAGACATCATCTGCGGGAGGCGCAGTATTTT
CDR3aa: CASRHHLREAQYF

d_gene: .
abundance: .
v_gene: TRBV20-1
j_gene: TRBJ2-3
CDR3nt: TGCAGTGCTAGAGATCTGGGGGGTACGCAGTATTTT
CDR3aa: CSARDLGGTQYF